This is a list of T cell receptor beta chains from one sample in a study of blood T cell repertoires in COVID-19. Generated by immunoSEQ multiplex PCR, the TCRdb table keeps only in-frame clones and is missing some. The sample carries approximately 250,000 clones, roughly 86% recorded once. What was sequenced was peripheral blood. All receptors derive from a man between 45 and 60 years old with acute or convalescent COVID-19. Both conserved end residues are part of each CDR3. The D gene is left open where the match is weak. Clone size is not always given. Where it is, it says once, few, many or a class for expanded clones.

cdr3_nt: TGCGCCAGCAGTTTCTTCCGGGACAGGGCCGGTGAGCAGTACTTC
cdr3_aa: CASSFFRDRAGEQYF
j_call: TRBJ2-7
clone_size: -
d_call: TRBD1
v_call: TRBV5-1

cdr3_nt: TGTGCCAGCAGTGACCATTATCAGCCCCAGCATTTT
cdr3_aa: CASSDHYQPQHF
j_call: TRBJ1-5
clone_size: -
d_call: -
v_call: TRBV25-1

cdr3_nt: TGTGCCAGCAGTCGCTCGGGAGTCCTAGAGCAGTACTTC
cdr3_aa: CASSRSGVLEQYF
j_call: TRBJ2-7
clone_size: -
d_call: -
v_call: TRBV28

cdr3_nt: TGTGCCAGCAGCGTAAGCCCTTCTGGTCAGCCCCAGCATTTT
cdr3_aa: CASSVSPSGQPQHF
j_call: TRBJ1-5
clone_size: -
d_call: -
v_call: TRBV9

cdr3_nt: TGCGCCAGCAGCCACTTGATTCGGACAGGGACTGGAAACACCATATATTTT
cdr3_aa: CASSHLIRTGTGNTIYF
j_call: TRBJ1-3
clone_size: -
d_call: TRBD1
v_call: TRBV4-1

cdr3_nt: TGTGCCAGTAGTACACGACAGGGAGGCGAAAAACTGTTTTTT
cdr3_aa: CASSTRQGGEKLFF
j_call: TRBJ1-4
clone_size: few
d_call: TRBD1
v_call: TRBV19

cdr3_nt: TGTGCCAGCAGTGAAGGACTAGCGGGAGGCCACGAGCAGTACTTC
cdr3_aa: CASSEGLAGGHEQYF
j_call: TRBJ2-7
clone_size: -
d_call: TRBD2
v_call: TRBV6-1

cdr3_nt: TGTGCCAGCAGCTTACGACTGACGAACACCGGGGAGCTGTTTTTT
cdr3_aa: CASSLRLTNTGELFF
j_call: TRBJ2-2
clone_size: few
d_call: -
v_call: TRBV11-2

cdr3_nt: TGTGCCAGCAGTTACTCTAGCGAACCGACAGGGGAAGCTTTCTTT
cdr3_aa: CASSYSSEPTGEAFF
j_call: TRBJ1-1
clone_size: -
d_call: TRBD1
v_call: TRBV6-6

cdr3_nt: TGCAGCGTCGGACCCCGAGGAGGGACGGAACGATATGGCTACACCTTC
cdr3_aa: CSVGPRGGTERYGYTF
j_call: TRBJ1-2
clone_size: -
d_call: -
v_call: TRBV29-1

cdr3_nt: TGCGCCAGCAGCTTACAGCGGGGGGGATCCGGGGAGCTGTTTTTT
cdr3_aa: CASSLQRGGSGELFF
j_call: TRBJ2-2
clone_size: -
d_call: TRBD2
v_call: TRBV5-1

cdr3_nt: TGTGCCAGCAGTGGGACAGTTTACAATGAGCAGTTCTTC
cdr3_aa: CASSGTVYNEQFF
j_call: TRBJ2-1
clone_size: once
d_call: -
v_call: TRBV25-1

cdr3_nt: TGTGCCTGGAGCCCAGGCCTAGCGTCGGTGACCCAGTACTTC
cdr3_aa: CAWSPGLASVTQYF
j_call: TRBJ2-5
clone_size: -
d_call: -
v_call: TRBV30

cdr3_nt: TGTGCCAGCAGCCTTGTAACCATTAGCGGGAACACCGGGGAGCTGTTTTTT
cdr3_aa: CASSLVTISGNTGELFF
j_call: TRBJ2-2
clone_size: -
d_call: -
v_call: TRBV4-2

cdr3_nt: TGCGCCAGCAGTGAGTCAGGGACAGGGGGCGAGGAGCAGTACTTC
cdr3_aa: CASSESGTGGEEQYF
j_call: TRBJ2-7
clone_size: -
d_call: TRBD1
v_call: TRBV10-2

cdr3_nt: TGTGCCTGGAGTGTACTGAACACCGGGGAGCTGTTTTTT
cdr3_aa: CAWSVLNTGELFF
j_call: TRBJ2-2
clone_size: -
d_call: -
v_call: TRBV30

cdr3_nt: TGTGCCAGCGCGGGACAGGGAGGGGGTCAGCCCCAGCATTTT
cdr3_aa: CASAGQGGGQPQHF
j_call: TRBJ1-5
clone_size: -
d_call: TRBD1
v_call: TRBV19

cdr3_nt: TGTGCCAGCAGCTTCGAGGGTGAGCAGTTCTTC
cdr3_aa: CASSFEGEQFF
j_call: TRBJ2-1
clone_size: -
d_call: -
v_call: TRBV7-9

cdr3_nt: TGTGCCAGCAGTCAGCAGGCGGGACGAACCAGCTCCTACGAGCAGTACTTC
cdr3_aa: CASSQQAGRTSSYEQYF
j_call: TRBJ2-7
clone_size: -
d_call: -
v_call: TRBV7-2

cdr3_nt: TGTGCCACCAGTGATTTGGACAGGGCCGAGACCCAGTACTTC
cdr3_aa: CATSDLDRAETQYF
j_call: TRBJ2-5
clone_size: -
d_call: TRBD1
v_call: TRBV24-1

cdr3_nt: TGTGCCAGCAGACCAGGGGTTCCATTAAATTGGCTATTATATAGCAATCAGCCCCAGCATTTT
cdr3_aa: CASRPGVPLNWLLYSNQPQHF
j_call: TRBJ1-5
clone_size: -
d_call: -
v_call: TRBV2

cdr3_nt: TGTGCCAGCAGCTACGGGACAGGGGGCGTACGACTGTTTTTT
cdr3_aa: CASSYGTGGVRLFF
j_call: TRBJ1-4
clone_size: many
d_call: TRBD1
v_call: TRBV5-6

cdr3_nt: TGCGCCAGCAGTGAGTCGTCCGGGTTCCAGGGTGAGCAGTTCTTC
cdr3_aa: CASSESSGFQGEQFF
j_call: TRBJ2-1
clone_size: -
d_call: -
v_call: TRBV10-2

cdr3_nt: TGTGCCAGCAGCCCAGCTCTAGCGAGTGGTAGGGTGGAGCAGTACTTC
cdr3_aa: CASSPALASGRVEQYF
j_call: TRBJ2-7
clone_size: -
d_call: -
v_call: TRBV14

cdr3_nt: TGTGCCAGCAGCTTGAACCCGGGTAATACTGCTGAAGCTTTCTTT
cdr3_aa: CASSLNPGNTAEAFF
j_call: TRBJ1-1
clone_size: -
d_call: -
v_call: TRBV7-6

cdr3_nt: TGTGCCTGGAGCCGGGACAGAACAAACACCATATATTTT
cdr3_aa: CAWSRDRTNTIYF
j_call: TRBJ1-3
clone_size: -
d_call: TRBD1
v_call: TRBV30

cdr3_nt: TGTGCCAGCAGCGTAGGTAGCGGGAGATCCTACAATGAGCAGTTCTTC
cdr3_aa: CASSVGSGRSYNEQFF
j_call: TRBJ2-1
clone_size: once
d_call: TRBD2
v_call: TRBV9

cdr3_nt: TGTGCCAGCAGCTCACCTGGCGGGAGCGAGCAGTACTTC
cdr3_aa: CASSSPGGSEQYF
j_call: TRBJ2-7
clone_size: -
d_call: TRBD2
v_call: TRBV7-9

cdr3_nt: TGTGCCAGTAGTATGCGGGCAGGCAATCAGCCCCAGCATTTT
cdr3_aa: CASSMRAGNQPQHF
j_call: TRBJ1-5
clone_size: few
d_call: -
v_call: TRBV19

cdr3_nt: TGTGCCAGCAGTCCAGGAGGCCCGGTGAACACTGAAGCTTTCTTT
cdr3_aa: CASSPGGPVNTEAFF
j_call: TRBJ1-1
clone_size: -
d_call: -
v_call: TRBV6-5

cdr3_nt: TGTGCCTGGGCGGCGGGAGTGACTAACTATGGCTACACCTTC
cdr3_aa: CAWAAGVTNYGYTF
j_call: TRBJ1-2
clone_size: -
d_call: -
v_call: TRBV30

cdr3_nt: TGTGCCAGCCTAAGCTCCTACAATGAGCAGTTCTTC
cdr3_aa: CASLSSYNEQFF
j_call: TRBJ2-1
clone_size: few
d_call: -
v_call: TRBV12-3/TRBV12-4

cdr3_nt: TGTGCCAGTAGTATTGATCAGGGATCCTACAATGAGCAGTTCTTC
cdr3_aa: CASSIDQGSYNEQFF
j_call: TRBJ2-1
clone_size: -
d_call: -
v_call: TRBV19